Listed below are T cell receptor beta chains from one sample, sequenced in a study of shared clonotypes between healthy human individuals. Sequencing used immunoSEQ multiplex PCR; TCRdb keeps in-frame clones, though not all of them. The sample holds 2 million to 2.5 million clones, over 90% seen once. The sample was naive CD4+ T cells from PBMCs. Receptors originate from a man between 18 and 29 years old in good health. Some clones in this sample may be carry-over from other donors' samples. Each CDR3 is given with its conserved first and last residue. A D gene is named only where the DNA matches it firmly. Clone size, where shown, is once, few, many, or a class for clones that have expanded.

V gene	D gene	clone size	J gene	CDR3 DNA	CDR3 protein
TRBV27	TRBD1	-	TRBJ1-2	TGTGCCAGCAGTTTAAGTGCAGGGGGTCATAACTATGGCTACACCTTC	CASSLSAGGHNYGYTF
TRBV7-9	-	-	TRBJ2-7	TGTGCCAGCAGCTTAGCGAGCGGCAGCCCGTCCTACGAGCAGTACTTC	CASSLASGSPSYEQYF
TRBV5-1	-	-	TRBJ2-1	TGCGCCAGCAGCTTCGTCGTGCCCATGGAGCAGTTCTTC	CASSFVVPMEQFF
TRBV4-1	-	-	TRBJ2-7	TGCGCCAGCAGCCGCCCGGCCAGTAGGATGTACGAGCAGTACTTC	CASSRPASRMYEQYF
TRBV28	-	-	TRBJ2-5	TGTGCCAGCAGTTTGCGGAGCGTACAAGAGACCCAGTACTTC	CASSLRSVQETQYF
TRBV11-1	-	-	TRBJ2-1	TGTGCCAGCAGCTTAGTTCCGGGAGCTGGTGAGCAGTTCTTC	CASSLVPGAGEQFF
TRBV28	TRBD1	-	TRBJ1-4	TGTGCCAGCAGTTCCCCCCGACAGGGGGCAACTAATGAAAAACTGTTTTTT	CASSSPRQGATNEKLFF
TRBV30	-	-	TRBJ2-1	TGTGCCTGGAGTGTATTCCGTTACAATGAGCAGTTCTTC	CAWSVFRYNEQFF
TRBV27	TRBD1	-	TRBJ2-7	TGTGCCAGCAGTTTACAGCGACAGGGGTTTAGTGAGCAGTACTTC	CASSLQRQGFSEQYF
TRBV28	-	-	TRBJ1-2	TGTGCCAGCATCCATCAGAGGGGGTATGGCTACACCTTC	CASIHQRGYGYTF
TRBV7-2	-	-	TRBJ1-2	TGTGCCAGCAGCGAAGGGGTAAACTATGGCTACACCTTC	CASSEGVNYGYTF
TRBV4-2	-	-	TRBJ2-1	TGTGCCAGCAGCCAAGATTGGGTTAACTCCTACAATGAGCAGTTCTTC	CASSQDWVNSYNEQFF
TRBV7-2	TRBD2	once	TRBJ2-7	TGTGCCAGCAGCTTATGGCTAGCGGGAGGGTACGAGCAGTACTTC	CASSLWLAGGYEQYF
TRBV5-1	TRBD2	-	TRBJ2-3	TGCGCCAGCAGCGGATTAGCGGGGTCTAACACAGATACGCAGTATTTT	CASSGLAGSNTDTQYF
TRBV5-1	-	-	TRBJ2-2	TGCGCCAGCAGCCCACAGGGGACTGCCGGGGAGCTGTTTTTT	CASSPQGTAGELFF
TRBV7-2	TRBD1	-	TRBJ1-2	TGTGCCAGCAGCGGTTACAGGGGCTATGGCTACACCTTC	CASSGYRGYGYTF
TRBV28	TRBD2	-	TRBJ2-5	TGTGCCAGCCGATCGCCGGGGGGTCTAGAGACCCAGTACTTC	CASRSPGGLETQYF
TRBV7-2	-	-	TRBJ2-3	TGTGCCAGCAGCTTAGTAGGGACTAGCACAGATACGCAGTATTTT	CASSLVGTSTDTQYF
TRBV4-1	-	once	TRBJ1-6	TGCGCCAGCAGCCAGACCGGGACGGGTAATTCACCCCTCCACTTT	CASSQTGTGNSPLHF
TRBV29-1	TRBD2	-	TRBJ2-3	TGCAGCGTTGAGGGGGTATCTAGCGGGAGTTTTGGAGTCGGCACAGATACGCAGTATTTT	CSVEGVSSGSFGVGTDTQYF
TRBV15	-	-	TRBJ2-5	TGTGCCACCAGCAGAGGGCGAGAAGAGACCCAGTACTTC	CATSRGREETQYF
TRBV6-6	-	-	TRBJ2-1	TGTGCCAGCAGTTACTCGGGGGGGGCGGCGAGTGAGCAGTTCTTC	CASSYSGGAASEQFF
TRBV28	-	-	TRBJ2-1	TGTGCCGCCGCAAGACAGGACAATGAGCAGTTCTTC	CAAARQDNEQFF
TRBV27	TRBD2	-	TRBJ2-7	TGTGCCAGCAGCCCAATCCCGCAGGCGGGAGCCTACGAGCAGTACTTC	CASSPIPQAGAYEQYF
TRBV5-4	-	-	TRBJ2-3	TGTGCCAGCAGGTTGTTGCGCTCTAGCACAGATACGCAGTATTTT	CASRLLRSSTDTQYF
TRBV28	TRBD2	-	TRBJ2-7	TGTGCCAGCAGTTTAAACGGGAGGGTTAGCGAGCAGTACTTC	CASSLNGRVSEQYF
TRBV7-2	-	-	TRBJ2-3	TGTGCCAGCAGCTTGCAGGGGGGGGCTAGCACAGATACGCAGTATTTT	CASSLQGGASTDTQYF
TRBV11-2	-	-	TRBJ1-3	TGTGCCAGCAGCTTAGATCGGGAGGGGCTGAGCACCATATATTTT	CASSLDREGLSTIYF
TRBV15	TRBD2	-	TRBJ2-2	TGTGCCACCAGCAGGGGACTAGCGGGATATTCCGGGGAGCTGTTTTTT	CATSRGLAGYSGELFF
TRBV15	-	-	TRBJ1-1	TGTGCCACCAGCAGAGGCGGCGCGTACACTGAAGCTTTCTTT	CATSRGGAYTEAFF
TRBV5-1	-	-	TRBJ2-3	TGCGCCAGCAGCTTGACTTGGGACTCGCGAAGCACAGATACGCAGTATTTT	CASSLTWDSRSTDTQYF
TRBV30	-	once	TRBJ2-3	TGTGCCTGGACGGGCAAAAGCGGAGCAGCTAGCACAGATACGCAGTATTTT	CAWTGKSGAASTDTQYF
TRBV4-2	TRBD2	-	TRBJ2-2	TGTGCCAGCAGCCCCGGGACTAGCGGGGCGAACACCGGGGAGCTGTTTTTT	CASSPGTSGANTGELFF
TRBV6-6	TRBD1	once	TRBJ1-1	TGTGCCAGCCGCGACAGGGGAGACACTGAAGCTTTCTTT	CASRDRGDTEAFF
TRBV5-5	-	-	TRBJ1-4	TGTGCCAGCAGCGGCCTAGCGAATGAAAAACTGTTTTTT	CASSGLANEKLFF
TRBV2	-	-	TRBJ1-1	TGTGCCAGCAGACCGGGACCGGCGAACACTGAAGCTTTCTTT	CASRPGPANTEAFF
TRBV10-3	TRBD2	-	TRBJ2-2	TGTGCCACCGGGGCCGGGACTAGCGGGACCGGGGAGCTGTTTTTT	CATGAGTSGTGELFF
TRBV9	-	-	TRBJ2-7	TGTGCCAGCAGCGTAGCTTGGGACGGCGCCTACGAGCAGTACTTC	CASSVAWDGAYEQYF
TRBV4-1	TRBD2	-	TRBJ2-5	TGCGCCAGCAGCCCAGTCCGCCGCGGGAGGTCCCAAGAGACCCAGTACTTC	CASSPVRRGRSQETQYF
TRBV25-1	-	-	TRBJ1-2	TGTGCCAGCAGTGGGACTCGGGCGCGGGACTATGGCTACACCTTC	CASSGTRARDYGYTF
TRBV2	-	few	TRBJ2-2	TGTGCCAGCAGCAGGCAGAACACCGGGGAGCTGTTTTTT	CASSRQNTGELFF